At least ten counts were recorded for the clone carrying this T cell receptor (beta chain). The antigen remains undetermined. This sample was included in a study of T-cell memory formation after mild COVID-19. The study, taken as a whole, reports: Balance between CD4 and CD8 was seen in clones contracting day 15 to 85, and a CD4+ lean was seen in later expanders. Contracting clones localized mainly to CM and EM when CD4+ and mainly to EMRA when CD8+.

Constant-segment primers were used for 5'RACE, and the resulting TCR alpha and TCR beta cDNA libraries carried sample barcodes and UMIs. TCRdb redid the calling of the 5' RACE reads with MiXCR, one entry per CDR3 protein. The table records around 310,000 distinct CDR3 sequences, 14% of them present only once. Germline CDR1 and CDR2: SEHNR and FQNEAQ (reference sequence). V trimming: 5 bases; J trimming: 4 bases; junction bases outside the gene matches: 5. The CDR3 has 13 amino acids. Sample: PBMCs or a T cell subset sorted from them (not recorded which). This sequence joins TRBV7-9 and TRBJ2-7; 7 bases agree with TRBD1. The sequence came from a man in his late teens or twenties who had mild COVID-19 (a few samples of this study predate the infection). Cell type and time point are not known. In DNA, the CDR3 is TGTGCCAGCAGCCCACCGACAGGGTACGAGCAGTACTTC. It specifies CASSPPTGYEQYF.